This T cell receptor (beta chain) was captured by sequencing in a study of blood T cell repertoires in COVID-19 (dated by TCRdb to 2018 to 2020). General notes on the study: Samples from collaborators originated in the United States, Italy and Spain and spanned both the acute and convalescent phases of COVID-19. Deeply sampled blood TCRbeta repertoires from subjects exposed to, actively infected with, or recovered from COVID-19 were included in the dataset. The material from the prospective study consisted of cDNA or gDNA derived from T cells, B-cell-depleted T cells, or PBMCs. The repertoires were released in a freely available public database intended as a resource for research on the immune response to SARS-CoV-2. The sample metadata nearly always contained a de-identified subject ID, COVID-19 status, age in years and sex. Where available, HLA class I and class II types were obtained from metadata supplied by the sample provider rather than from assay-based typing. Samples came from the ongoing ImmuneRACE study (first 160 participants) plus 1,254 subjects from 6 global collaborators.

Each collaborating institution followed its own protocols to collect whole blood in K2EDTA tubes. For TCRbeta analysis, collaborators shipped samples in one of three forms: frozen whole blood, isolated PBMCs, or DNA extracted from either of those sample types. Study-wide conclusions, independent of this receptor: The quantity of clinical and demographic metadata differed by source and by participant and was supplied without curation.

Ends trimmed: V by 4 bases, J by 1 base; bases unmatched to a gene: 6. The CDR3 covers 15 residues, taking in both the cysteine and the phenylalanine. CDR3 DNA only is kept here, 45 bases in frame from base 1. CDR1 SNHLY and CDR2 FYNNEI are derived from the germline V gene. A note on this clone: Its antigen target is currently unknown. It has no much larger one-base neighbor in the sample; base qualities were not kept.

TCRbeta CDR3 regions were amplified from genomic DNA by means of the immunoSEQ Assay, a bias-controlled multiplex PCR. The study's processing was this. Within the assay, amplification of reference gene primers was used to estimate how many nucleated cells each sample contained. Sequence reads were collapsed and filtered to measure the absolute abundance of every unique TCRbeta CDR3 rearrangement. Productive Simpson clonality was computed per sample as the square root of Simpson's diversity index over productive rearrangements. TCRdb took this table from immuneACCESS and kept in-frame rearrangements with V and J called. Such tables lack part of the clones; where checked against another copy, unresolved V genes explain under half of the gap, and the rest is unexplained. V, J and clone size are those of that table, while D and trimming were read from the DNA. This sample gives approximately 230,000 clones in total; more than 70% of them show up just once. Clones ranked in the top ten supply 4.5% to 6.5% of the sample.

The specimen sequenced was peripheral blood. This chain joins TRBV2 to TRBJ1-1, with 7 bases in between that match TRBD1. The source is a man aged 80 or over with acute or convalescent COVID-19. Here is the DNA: TGTGCCAGCAGTGGTGCAGGGGGGTGGAACACTGAAGCTTTCTTT. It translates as CASSGAGGWNTEAFF.